The subject of this entry is one T cell receptor (beta chain). Assay used: immunoSEQ multiplex PCR; TCRdb lists only in-frame clones, some missing. The sample carries 300,000 to 400,000 clones, around 86% recorded once. Regarding treatment: some 20 received Ad26.COV2.S at low or high dose, single or two shots; about five received placebo; per-sample allocation not given. Samples came from day 63 after the first vaccine or placebo injection. A Boston donor was an adult aged 18-55 years. The data originate from a study of Ad26.COV2.S vaccination and SARS-CoV-2 variants. In the study overall: Dosing was one shot or two shots 56 days apart.

Germline CDR1 and CDR2: SEHNR and FQNEAQ (reference sequence). This CDR3 is built from 17 residues. V lost 6 bases and J lost 0, with 15 bases in between. The input for sequencing was peripheral blood, taken in a trial of Ad26.COV2.S vaccine versus placebo. This sequence originates from a person between 18 and 65 years old who received the Ad26.COV2.S COVID-19 vaccine or a placebo. The chain links TRBV7-9 to TRBJ2-6; D perhaps matches TRBD1 (6 bases). In nucleotides, the CDR3 is TGTGCCAGCAGACTACAGGGAGTCCTCTCTGGGGCCAACGTCCTGACTTTC. Translating gives CASRLQGVLSGANVLTF.